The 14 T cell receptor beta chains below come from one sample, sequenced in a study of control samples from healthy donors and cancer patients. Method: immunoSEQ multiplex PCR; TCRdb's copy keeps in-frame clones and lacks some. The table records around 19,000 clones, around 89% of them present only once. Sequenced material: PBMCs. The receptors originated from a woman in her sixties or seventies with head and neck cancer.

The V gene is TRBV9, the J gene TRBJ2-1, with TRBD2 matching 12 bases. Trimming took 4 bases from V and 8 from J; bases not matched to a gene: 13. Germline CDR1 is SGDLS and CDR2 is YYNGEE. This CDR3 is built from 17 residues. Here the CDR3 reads CASSPRAPTSGSHEQFF. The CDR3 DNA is TGTGCCAGCAGCCCCCGGGCTCCGACTAGCGGGAGTCATGAGCAGTTCTTC.

CDR3 amino acids: CAWSDRRHSGNTIYF. The CDR3 DNA reads as TGTGCCTGGAGTGACAGGAGGCACTCTGGAAACACCATATATTTT. The gene calls are TRBV30 and TRBJ1-3; D is perhaps TRBD1 (5 bases). V shed 1 base and J shed 0 bases, with 10 bases lying between them. The CDR3 runs to 15 residues. Germline CDR1 and CDR2: GTSNPN and SVGIG (reference sequence).

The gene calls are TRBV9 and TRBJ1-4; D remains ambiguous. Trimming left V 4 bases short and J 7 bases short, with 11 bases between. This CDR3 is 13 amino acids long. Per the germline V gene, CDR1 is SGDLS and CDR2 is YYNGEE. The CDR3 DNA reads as TGTGCCAGCAGCAGGCCAGGAATTGAAAAACTGTTTTTT. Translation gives CASSRPGIEKLFF.

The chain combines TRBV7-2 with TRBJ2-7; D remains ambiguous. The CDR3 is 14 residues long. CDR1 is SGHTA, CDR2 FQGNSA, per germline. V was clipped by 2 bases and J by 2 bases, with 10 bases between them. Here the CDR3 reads CASSLTTWAYEQYF. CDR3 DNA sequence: TGTGCCAGCAGCTTAACAACCTGGGCCTACGAGCAGTACTTC.

The CDR3 bases are TGTGCCAGCAGCCTGGCCTTAGGCGAGCAGTACTTC. It encodes CASSLALGEQYF. The chain employs TRBV12-3 or TRBV12-4 and TRBJ2-7; no definite D call. Trimming pared 6 bases from V and 6 bases from J, leaving 12 bases between. This CDR3 is 12 amino acids long.

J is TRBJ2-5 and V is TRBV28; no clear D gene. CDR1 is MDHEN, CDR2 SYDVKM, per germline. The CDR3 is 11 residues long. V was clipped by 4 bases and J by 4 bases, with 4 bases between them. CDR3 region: CASSWGETQYF. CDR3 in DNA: TGTGCCAGCAGTTGGGGAGAGACCCAGTACTTC.

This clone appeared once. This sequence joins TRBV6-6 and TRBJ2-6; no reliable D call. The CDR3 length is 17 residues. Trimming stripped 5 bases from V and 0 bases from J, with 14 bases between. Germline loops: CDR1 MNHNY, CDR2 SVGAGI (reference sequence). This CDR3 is CASSHKLLVSGANVLTF. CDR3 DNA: TGTGCCAGCAGTCACAAGCTTCTGGTCTCTGGGGCCAACGTCCTGACTTTC.

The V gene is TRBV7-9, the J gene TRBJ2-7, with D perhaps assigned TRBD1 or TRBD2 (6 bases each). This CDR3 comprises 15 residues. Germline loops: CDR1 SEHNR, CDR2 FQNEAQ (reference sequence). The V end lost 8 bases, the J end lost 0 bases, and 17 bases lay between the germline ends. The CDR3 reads CASGGQEGSSYEQYF. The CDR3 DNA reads TGTGCCAGCGGGGGGCAGGAGGGCAGCTCCTACGAGCAGTACTTC.

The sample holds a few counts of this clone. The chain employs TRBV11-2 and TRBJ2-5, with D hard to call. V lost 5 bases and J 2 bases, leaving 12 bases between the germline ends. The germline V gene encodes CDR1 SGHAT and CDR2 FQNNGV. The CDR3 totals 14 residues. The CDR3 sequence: CASSILLGQETQYF. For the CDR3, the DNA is TGTGCCAGCAGCATCCTCCTAGGTCAAGAGACCCAGTACTTC.

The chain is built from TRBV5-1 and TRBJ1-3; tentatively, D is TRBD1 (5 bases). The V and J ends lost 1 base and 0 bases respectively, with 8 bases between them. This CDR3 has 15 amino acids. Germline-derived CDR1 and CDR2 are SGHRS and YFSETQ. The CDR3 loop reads CASSLRGDSGNTIYF. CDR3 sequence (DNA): TGCGCCAGCAGCTTGAGGGGAGACTCTGGAAACACCATATATTTT.

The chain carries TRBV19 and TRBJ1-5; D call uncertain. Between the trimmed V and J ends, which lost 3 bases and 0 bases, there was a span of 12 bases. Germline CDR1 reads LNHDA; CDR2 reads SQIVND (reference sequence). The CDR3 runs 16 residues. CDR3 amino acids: CASSIREASSNQPQHF. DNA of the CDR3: TGTGCCAGTAGTATCCGGGAAGCCTCTAGCAATCAGCCCCAGCATTTT. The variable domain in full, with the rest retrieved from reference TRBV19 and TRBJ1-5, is DGGITQSPKYLFRKEGQNVTLSCEQNLNHDAMYWYRQDPGQGLRLIYYSQIVNDFQKGDIAEGYSVSREKKESFPLTVTSAQKNPTAFYLCASSIREASSNQPQHFGDGTRLSIL.

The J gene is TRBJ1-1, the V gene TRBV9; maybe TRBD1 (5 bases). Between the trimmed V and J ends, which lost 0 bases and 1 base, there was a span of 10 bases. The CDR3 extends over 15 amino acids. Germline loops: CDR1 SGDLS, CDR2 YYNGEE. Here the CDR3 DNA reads TGTGCCAGCAGCGTAGTGGGGCAGACGAACACTGAAGCTTTCTTT. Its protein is CASSVVGQTNTEAFF.

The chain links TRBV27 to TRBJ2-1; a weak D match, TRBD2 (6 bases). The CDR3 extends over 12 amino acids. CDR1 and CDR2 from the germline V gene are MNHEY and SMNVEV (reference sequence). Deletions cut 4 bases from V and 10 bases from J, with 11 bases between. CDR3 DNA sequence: TGTGCCAGCAGTTGGGGGGTAGGGGAGCAGTTCTTC. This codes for CASSWGVGEQFF.

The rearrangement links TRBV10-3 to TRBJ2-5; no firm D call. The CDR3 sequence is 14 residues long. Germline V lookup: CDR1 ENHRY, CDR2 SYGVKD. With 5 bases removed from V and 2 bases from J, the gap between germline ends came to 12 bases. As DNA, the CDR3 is TGTGCCATCAGTCCCGGCATAAGACAAGAGACCCAGTACTTC. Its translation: CAISPGIRQETQYF.